Included here is one T cell receptor (beta chain) sequence, with context. Its antigen is undetermined. The data were taken from a study of cytomegalovirus exposure and HLA in healthy donors. Whole-study results and caveats: A later analysis by the authors found several of the most significant clusters apparently linked to common viral pathogens. In a later analysis, a missense DCLRE1C variant was linked to TCR beta V- and J-gene trimming. Accurate HLA-A and HLA-B prediction from TCR beta sequences was reported for most subjects.

PCR employed 60 Vbeta and 13 Jbeta primers. The data were produced by immunoSEQ multiplex PCR, yet TCRdb's version contains in-frame clones alone and is incomplete. The sample includes tens of thousands of clones, around 79% of them seen just once. The sequence derives from a male donor in good health and CMV-seropositive. The sequenced sample consisted of PBMCs.

DNA of the CDR3: TGTGCCAGCAGCGCCCTAACGGGAGTTTACAATGAGCAGTTCTTC. It yields the protein CASSALTGVYNEQFF. The rearrangement joins TRBV12-1 to TRBJ2-1; the table's D gene call, TRBD2, was not cross checked with the DNA. TRBV12-1 is a pseudogene segment. The CDR3 is made up of 15 amino acids.